Below, one T cell receptor beta chain is given with its context. Its specificity is unknown. This entry comes from a study of blood T cells in healthy people across ages. Findings and limits, study-wide: Naive CD4+ cell counts and diversity both ran higher in long-lived than in aged donors.

The donors, healthy Caucasians from Russia, were aged roughly 6 to 95. Isolation of PBMCs gave at least 6 million cells per sample. The length of the CDR3 is 17 residues. CDR1 is WSHSY and CDR2 is SAAADI in the germline V gene. Trimming cost V 6 bases and J 2 bases, with 20 bases left between them. Sample-barcoded 5' priming and a J-beta primer mix drove a second PCR of about 6 to 12 cycles. Using its own MiXCR run on the 5' RACE reads, TCRdb lists one record per CDR3 protein. The data contain some 1.5 million distinct CDR3 sequences, 35% to 45% of them singletons. Sequenced input: blood. The TCR was taken from a woman between 18 and 30 years old in good health. The chain is built from TRBV10-2 and TRBJ2-1; a possible D gene is TRBD1 (6 bases). CDR3 region: CASSPEGQFLTYNEQFF. The CDR3 DNA is TGCGCCAGCAGCCCCGAGGGACAATTCCTTACCTACAATGAGCAGTTCTTC.